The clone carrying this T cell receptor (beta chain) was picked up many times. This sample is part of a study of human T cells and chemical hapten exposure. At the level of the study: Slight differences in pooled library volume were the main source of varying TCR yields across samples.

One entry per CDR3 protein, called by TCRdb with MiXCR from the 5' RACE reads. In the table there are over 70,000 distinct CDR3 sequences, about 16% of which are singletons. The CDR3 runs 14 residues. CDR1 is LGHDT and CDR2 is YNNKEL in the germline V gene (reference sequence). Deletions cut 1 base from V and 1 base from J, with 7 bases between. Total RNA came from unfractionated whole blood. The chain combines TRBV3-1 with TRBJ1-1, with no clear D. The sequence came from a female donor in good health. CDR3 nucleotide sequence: TGTGCCAGCAGCCAAGTGGAGGGGAACACTGAAGCTTTCTTT. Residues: CASSQVEGNTEAFF.